This T cell receptor beta chain is from a study of cytomegalovirus exposure and HLA in healthy donors. The wider study: Assignment to the Caucasian-associated ancestry cluster applied to around 76% of the approximately 390 genotyped donors.

Researchers ran the PCR with 60 Vbeta and 13 Jbeta primers. Assay: immunoSEQ multiplex PCR; the TCRdb copy retains only in-frame clones and omits some. Here the sample spans 200,000 or so clones, approximately 78% being singletons. The sequenced material came from PBMCs. This clonotype originated in a woman aged 18-35 years in good health and CMV-seronegative.

The CDR3 here is CASRLGTYNEQFF. The CDR3 region has the DNA TGTGCCAGCCGACTAGGGACCTACAATGAGCAGTTCTTC. This rearrangement joins TRBV6-5 to TRBJ2-1; possibly TRBD2 for D (6 bases). Trimming shortened V by 8 bases and J by 2 bases, and 10 bases separated the two germline ends. CDR3 length: 13 amino acids. Per germline, CDR1 MNHEY and CDR2 SVGAGI.